The clone carrying this T cell receptor beta chain has just one count. Its specificity is unknown. Survey-depth TCRbeta CDR3 sequencing reported V/J genes and productive frequencies. Sequencing used immunoSEQ multiplex PCR; TCRdb keeps in-frame clones, though not all of them. The sample has fewer than 30,000 clones, roughly 70% seen once. Trimming stripped 0 bases from V and 11 bases from J, with 19 bases between. Germline CDR1 reads KGHSH; CDR2 reads LQKENI. The CDR3 consists of 15 residues. This sample stems from a study of tissue T cells after allogeneic stem cell transplantation. Whole-study results and caveats: This small cohort was clinically heterogeneous, and sampling depth was a limitation. Anatomically similar tissues had similar TCR repertoires within each patient.

Comparators without hematopoietic cell transplant had other cancers, at least five gastrointestinal samples, and no known gastrointestinal disease. The origin of this receptor is a female donor of 60 years or more with lung cancer. The rearrangement uses TRBV18 and TRBJ1-1, with no clear D. The sample was tissue from the ileum, taken at autopsy. The CDR3 DNA reads as TGTGCCAGCTCACCACCGGTGGACTCGAATCATGGGGCTTTCTTT. As protein: CASSPPVDSNHGAFF.